This entry concerns a single T cell receptor (beta chain). Antigen specificity is unknown. The data derive from a study of T cell responses to AZD1222 COVID-19 vaccine. Background on the study: Samples with a second dose at about 4 or about 12 weeks were pooled together.

The repertoire was sequenced with immunoSEQ multiplex PCR; TCRdb's copy has only in-frame clones and lacks some. The table lists approximately 110,000 clones, about 85% of them singletons, with roughly 4% in the top ten. CDR1 is MNHEY, CDR2 SVGEGT, per germline. V gave up 5 bases and J gave up 0 bases, with 17 bases separating them. This CDR3 is 18 amino acids long. Study outcomes and limitations: Spike-spanning, vaccine-associated CD4 TCRs were dominant at 160-218 and 743-854. Repertoires were collected only later (after the peak T cell response had occurred). Females outnumbered males among donors, who were mostly white British; clonal diversity was possibly underestimated.

Source: peripheral blood, taken on day 0 of AZD1222 vaccination. This TCR was recovered from an adult in good health. The chain couples TRBV6-2 or TRBV6-3 to TRBJ1-6, with D perhaps matching TRBD1 (5 bases). The CDR3 DNA is TGTGCCAGCAGTGGCCAGAGGGACTGGAGCTCCTATAATTCACCCCTCCACTTT. As protein: CASSGQRDWSSYNSPLHF.